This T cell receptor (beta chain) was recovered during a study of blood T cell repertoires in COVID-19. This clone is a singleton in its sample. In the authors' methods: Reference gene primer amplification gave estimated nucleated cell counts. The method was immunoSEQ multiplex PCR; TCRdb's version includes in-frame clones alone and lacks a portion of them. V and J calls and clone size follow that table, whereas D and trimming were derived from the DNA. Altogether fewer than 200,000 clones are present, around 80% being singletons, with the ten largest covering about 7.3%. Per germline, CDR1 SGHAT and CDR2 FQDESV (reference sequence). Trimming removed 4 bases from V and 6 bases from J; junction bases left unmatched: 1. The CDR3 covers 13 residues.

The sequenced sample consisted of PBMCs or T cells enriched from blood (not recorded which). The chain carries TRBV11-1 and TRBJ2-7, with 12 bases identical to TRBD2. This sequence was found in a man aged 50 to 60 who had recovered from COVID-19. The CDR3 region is CASSSGLAGEQYF. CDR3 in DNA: TGTGCCAGCAGCTCGGGACTAGCGGGCGAGCAGTACTTC.